Listed below are T cell receptor beta chains from one sample, sequenced in a study of persistence of HIV-infected CD4 T cells. These receptors have no identified antigens. Some clones are missing from TCRdb's copy, which holds only in-frame ones; the method was immunoSEQ multiplex PCR. Of about 30,000 clones listed, 60% to 75% are singletons. Source: CD4+ T cells sorted from PBMCs after roughly 18-hour stimulation, taken from a patient who received antiretroviral therapy. Receptors were obtained from an adult man with HIV who was CMV-seropositive. CDR3s include the opening cysteine and the closing phenylalanine or tryptophan. A D gene is named only where the DNA matches it firmly. Only some rows state a clone size, as once, few, many or a class for expanded clones.

j_call clone_size v_call d_call cdr3_nt cdr3_aa
TRBJ1-2 - TRBV29-1 TRBD1 TGCAGCGTTGAGAAAACAGGGGGCCGCGGCTACACCTTC CSVEKTGGRGYTF
TRBJ1-1 - TRBV5-1 - TGCGCCAGCACATCTGACGGCACTGAAGCTTTCTTT CASTSDGTEAFF
TRBJ1-2 - TRBV6-5 TRBD1 TGTGCCAGTACGACAGGGGCAAACTATGGCTACACCTTC CASTTGANYGYTF
TRBJ2-7 - TRBV2 TRBD2 TGTGCCAGCACCGGGACTATGACATTGGCCGAGCAGTACTTC CASTGTMTLAEQYF
TRBJ2-7 - TRBV11-1 - TGTGCCAGCAGCTTGAGAGCGGTCTACGAGCAGTACTTC CASSLRAVYEQYF
TRBJ1-1 - TRBV5-4 - TGTGCCAGCAGCTTGGTTCAGTCCGGTGGTACTGAAGCTTTCTTT CASSLVQSGGTEAFF
TRBJ1-1 - TRBV10-3 - TGTGCCATCAGTGAATCAATAATTGGAATGAACACTGAAGCTTTCTTT CAISESIIGMNTEAFF
TRBJ1-1 few TRBV9 - TGTGCCAGCAGCGTAGCAGGGAACACTGAAGCTTTCTTT CASSVAGNTEAFF
TRBJ1-2 - TRBV24-1 - TGTGCCACCAGTGACCGGGACATTGGGGGCTACACCTTC CATSDRDIGGYTF
TRBJ1-6 medium-sized TRBV6-5 - TGTGCCATCCTTCCCGGGGGGAACTCACCCCTCCACTTT CAILPGGNSPLHF
TRBJ1-3 - TRBV6-5 - TGTGCCAGTTCCTCGGGCGGGAGCTCTGGAAACACCATATATTTT CASSSGGSSGNTIYF
TRBJ2-7 few TRBV7-2 TRBD2 TGTGCCAGCAGCTTTGGGGGACTTGGCGGGGGGCCGGGCGAGCAGTACTTC CASSFGGLGGGPGEQYF
TRBJ2-7 - TRBV5-1 - TGCGCCAGCAGCCCGAGGCGCCCTACGGAGCAGTACTTC CASSPRRPTEQYF
TRBJ1-4 - TRBV19 - TGTGCCAGTAGTCGAGACCGGGACGTTTATGAAAAACTGTTTTTT CASSRDRDVYEKLFF
TRBJ2-3 once TRBV19 TRBD2 TGTGCCAGTAGTATTGGACTAGCCGATACGCAGTATTTT CASSIGLADTQYF
TRBJ1-6 - TRBV7-9 TRBD1 TGTGCCAGCAGCGCCGGGACAGGGTTTTATAATTCACCCCTCCACTTT CASSAGTGFYNSPLHF
TRBJ1-2 - TRBV6-2/TRBV6-3 - TGTGCCAGCAGTTACGGGACATCGAACTATGGCTACACCTTC CASSYGTSNYGYTF
TRBJ2-7 - TRBV6-5 TRBD2 TGTGCCAGCAGTTACGGGACTAGCGGGGGGGGAAGCGAGCAGTACTTC CASSYGTSGGGSEQYF
TRBJ2-7 - TRBV18 TRBD2 TGTGCCAGCTCACCGACTAGCGGGGGTTACGAGCAGTACTTC CASSPTSGGYEQYF
TRBJ2-7 few TRBV3-1/TRBV3-2 TRBD1 TGTGCCAGCAGCCCTGGGACAGTTTTTTCCTACGAGCAGTACTTC CASSPGTVFSYEQYF
TRBJ2-2 - TRBV6-6 - TGTGCCAGCAGTTACAAATCCACCGCGGTCGGGGAGCTGTTTTTT CASSYKSTAVGELFF
TRBJ1-1 - TRBV30 - TGTGCCTGGCGAAAAGGACAGCTCATGAACACTGAAGCTTTCTTT CAWRKGQLMNTEAFF
TRBJ1-5 - TRBV24-1 TRBD1 TGTGCCACCAGTGATCCTCAGGGGGGGAATCAGCCCCAGCATTTT CATSDPQGGNQPQHF
TRBJ1-5 - TRBV3-1/TRBV3-2 - TGTGCCAGCAGCCAAGATCCCGGGAGTCAGCCCCAGCATTTT CASSQDPGSQPQHF
TRBJ2-3 - TRBV3-1/TRBV3-2 TRBD2 TGTGCCAGCAGCCAAGACACCAGCGGGGATGAGGTAGATACGCAGTATTTT CASSQDTSGDEVDTQYF
TRBJ1-4 - TRBV27 TRBD1 TGTGCCAGCAGTTTAAGTCGATCCGGGACAGGGGGAGGGAAACTGTTTTTT CASSLSRSGTGGGKLFF
TRBJ2-3 - TRBV4-1 - TGCGCCAGCAGCCAAGAGTTGAGGGGGGCTAGCACAGATACGCAGTATTTT CASSQELRGASTDTQYF
TRBJ1-1 - TRBV4-1 - TGCGCCAGCAGCCAAGAGGACAGAGGGCTCACTGAAGCTTTCTTT CASSQEDRGLTEAFF
TRBJ2-7 - TRBV3-1/TRBV3-2 - TGTGCCAGCACCCAAGGGGGAAGCGGACTTTACGAGCAGTACTTC CASTQGGSGLYEQYF
TRBJ2-3 few TRBV7-3 TRBD2 TGTGCCAGCAGCTTATTGCCTAGCGGGGCCCTCACAGATACGCAGTATTTT CASSLLPSGALTDTQYF
TRBJ2-2 few TRBV18 - TGTGCCAGCTCACCACCGGGGATGCCGGCCGGGGAGCTGTTTTTT CASSPPGMPAGELFF